This entry lists 10 T cell receptor beta chains sequenced from one sample in a study of shared clonotypes between healthy human individuals. Repertoires were generated with immunoSEQ multiplex PCR, while TCRdb's copy carries only in-frame clones and drops some. The repertoire holds around 1,100,000 clones, with 70% to 80% as singletons. The specimen was memory CD4+ T cells from PBMCs. The subset denotes: CD45RA-negative fraction. These receptors originate from a man between 18 and 29 years old in good health. Some clones in this sample may be carry-over from other donors' samples.

This clone was seen only once. The J gene is TRBJ1-1, the V gene TRBV25-1; TRBD1 is a possible D gene (5 bases). Between the trimmed V and J ends, which lost 3 bases and 3 bases, there was a span of 14 bases. The length of the CDR3 is 15 residues. Germline V gene data show CDR1 as MGHDK and CDR2 as SYGVNS. Here the CDR3 reads CASSDVGGKDTEAFF. Written as DNA, the CDR3 is TGTGCCAGCAGTGACGTCGGGGGGAAGGACACTGAAGCTTTCTTT.

J is TRBJ1-3 and V is TRBV30, with D uncertain. Germline values: CDR1 GTSNPN, CDR2 SVGIG (reference sequence). The CDR3 length is 15 residues. Trimming left V 4 bases short and J 1 base short, with 14 bases between. In nucleotides, the CDR3 is TGTGCCTGGACCCTCGGGGAAGGTTCTGGAAACACCATATATTTT. Amino acid sequence: CAWTLGEGSGNTIYF. The full variable domain, completed using reference TRBV30 and TRBJ1-3, is SQTIHQWPATLVQPVGSPLSLECTVEGTSNPNLYWYRQAAGRGLQLLFYSVGIGQISSEVPQNLSASRPQDRQFILSSKKLLLSDSGFYLCAWTLGEGSGNTIYFGEGSWLTVV.

J is TRBJ1-1 and V is TRBV18; weak D call: TRBD1 (5 bases). Germline V gene data show CDR1 as KGHSH and CDR2 as LQKENI. Trimming took off 1 base at V and 1 base at J, with 13 bases between the two ends. This CDR3 is built from 16 residues. The CDR3 loop reads CASSPRVTGANTEAFF. The CDR3 DNA reads as TGTGCCAGCTCACCACGGGTAACAGGAGCGAACACTGAAGCTTTCTTT.

This chain connects TRBV18 to TRBJ1-1, with D unresolved. The CDR3 totals 14 residues. Trimming stripped 1 base from V and 1 base from J, with 7 bases between. Looked up from germline, CDR1 is KGHSH and CDR2 is LQKENI. CDR3 protein: CASSPLPRNTEAFF. CDR3 nucleotides: TGTGCCAGCTCACCACTCCCCCGGAACACTGAAGCTTTCTTT. The variable domain in full, with the rest retrieved from reference TRBV18 and TRBJ1-1, is NAGVMQNPRHLVRRRGQEARLRCSPMKGHSHVYWYRQLPEEGLKFMVYLQKENIIDESGMPKERFSAEFPKEGPSILRIQQVVRGDSAAYFCASSPLPRNTEAFFGQGTRLTVV.

The V gene is TRBV7-3, the J gene TRBJ2-3, with D maybe TRBD2 (5 bases). The CDR3 covers 15 residues. The germline CDR1 and CDR2 sequences are SGHTA and FQGTGA. V lost 4 bases and J 4 bases, leaving 15 bases between the germline ends. As DNA, the CDR3 is TGTGCCAGCAGCTACGGAGCGGAAGGTTCAGATACGCAGTATTTT. Its protein is CASSYGAEGSDTQYF.

This clone was counted once. The rearrangement links TRBV28 to TRBJ2-7, with D possibly being TRBD2 (6 bases). CDR1 and CDR2 from the germline V gene are MDHEN and SYDVKM. There are 15 residues in the CDR3. V lost 5 bases and J lost 3, with 17 bases in between. The CDR3: CASSRYGGPNYEQYF. The CDR3 coding sequence is TGTGCCAGCAGTCGCTATGGAGGGCCGAACTACGAGCAGTACTTC.

The rearrangement uses TRBV7-2 and TRBJ1-1; no definite D call. The CDR3 covers 13 residues. Germline V gene sequence: CDR1 SGHTA, CDR2 FQGNSA. V lost 4 bases, J lost 8 bases, and 14 bases lay in between. CDR3 sequence: CASSSRAGSEAFF. The CDR3 nucleotides read TGTGCCAGCAGCTCCCGGGCGGGGTCCGAAGCTTTCTTT. The full variable domain, in which reference TRBV7-2 and TRBJ1-1 provide the parts outside the CDR3, is GAGVSQSPSNKVTEKGKDVELRCDPISGHTALYWYRQSLGQGLEFLIYFQGNSAPDKSGLPSDRFSAERTGGSVSTLTIQRTQQEDSAVYLCASSSRAGSEAFFGQGTRLTVV.

J is TRBJ1-5 and V is TRBV2, with unresolved D. Trimming shortened V by 6 bases and J by 9 bases, and 9 bases separated the two germline ends. CDR3 length: 11 residues. Germline lookup yields CDR1 SNHLY and CDR2 FYNNEI. CDR3 nucleotides: TGTGCCAGCAGGGATTCGGGGCCCCAGCATTTT. Protein product: CASRDSGPQHF.

The chain employs TRBV19 and TRBJ2-7, with D possibly called TRBD1 or TRBD2 (5 bases each). This CDR3 is 17 amino acids long. Trimming cost V 3 bases and J 0 bases, with 18 bases left between them. The germline CDR1 and CDR2 sequences are LNHDA and SQIVND (reference sequence). DNA for the CDR3: TGTGCCAGTAGTATCTCCGGGACCCGAACTTACTCCTACGAGCAGTACTTC. As protein: CASSISGTRTYSYEQYF.

The V gene is TRBV7-2, the J gene TRBJ2-7, with D possibly matching TRBD2 (6 bases). V was shortened by 3 bases and J by 2 bases, with 20 bases between the two germline ends. Germline values: CDR1 SGHTA, CDR2 FQGNSA. CDR3 length: 17 amino acids. The CDR3 DNA follows: TGTGCCAGCAGCTTCGCCTCGGGCGGGATAACGACCTACGAGCAGTACTTC. As protein: CASSFASGGITTYEQYF.